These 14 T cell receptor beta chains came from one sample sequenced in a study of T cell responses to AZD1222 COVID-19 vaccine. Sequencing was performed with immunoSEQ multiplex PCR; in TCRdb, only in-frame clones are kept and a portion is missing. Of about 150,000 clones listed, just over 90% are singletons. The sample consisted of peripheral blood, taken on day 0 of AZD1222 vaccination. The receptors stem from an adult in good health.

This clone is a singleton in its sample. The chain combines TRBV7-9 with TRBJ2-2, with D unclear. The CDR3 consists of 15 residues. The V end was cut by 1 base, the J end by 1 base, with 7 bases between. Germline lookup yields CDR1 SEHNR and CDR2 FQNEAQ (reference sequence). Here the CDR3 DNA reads TGTGCCAGCAGCTTAGAAGGGAAGAACACCGGGGAGCTGTTTTTT. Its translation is CASSLEGKNTGELFF.

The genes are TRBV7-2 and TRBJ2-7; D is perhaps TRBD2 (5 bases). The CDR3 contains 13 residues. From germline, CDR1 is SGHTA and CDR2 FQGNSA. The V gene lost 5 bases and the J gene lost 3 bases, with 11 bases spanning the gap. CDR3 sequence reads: CASSPEGSYEQYF. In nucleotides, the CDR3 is TGTGCCAGCAGCCCAGAAGGGAGCTACGAGCAGTACTTC. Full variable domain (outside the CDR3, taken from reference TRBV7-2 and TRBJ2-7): GAGVSQSPSNKVTEKGKDVELRCDPISGHTALYWYRQSLGQGLEFLIYFQGNSAPDKSGLPSDRFSAERTGGSVSTLTIQRTQQEDSAVYLCASSPEGSYEQYFGPGTRLTVT.

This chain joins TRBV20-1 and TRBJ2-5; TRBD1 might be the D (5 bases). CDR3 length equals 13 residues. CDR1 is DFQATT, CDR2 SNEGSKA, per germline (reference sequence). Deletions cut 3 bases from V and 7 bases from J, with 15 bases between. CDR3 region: CSASVQGIGTQYF. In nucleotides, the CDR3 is TGCAGTGCTAGTGTCCAGGGAATAGGGACCCAGTACTTC.

For the CDR3, the DNA is TGTGCCAGCAGCGTCCCCCCCCGACAGGGCGTAAATTCACCCCTCCACTTT. Its protein product is CASSVPPRQGVNSPLHF. The V gene is TRBV9, the J gene TRBJ1-6, with 7 bases lining up with TRBD1. The CDR3 is 17 residues long. The germline gives CDR1 SGDLS, CDR2 YYNGEE. V lost 2 bases and J lost 7; bases outside the gene matches: 12.

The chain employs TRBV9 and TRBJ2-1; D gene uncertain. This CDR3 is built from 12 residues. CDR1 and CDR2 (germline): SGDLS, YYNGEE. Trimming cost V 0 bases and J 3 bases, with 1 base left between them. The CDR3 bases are TGTGCCAGCAGCGTAGACTACAATGAGCAGTTCTTC. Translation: CASSVDYNEQFF.

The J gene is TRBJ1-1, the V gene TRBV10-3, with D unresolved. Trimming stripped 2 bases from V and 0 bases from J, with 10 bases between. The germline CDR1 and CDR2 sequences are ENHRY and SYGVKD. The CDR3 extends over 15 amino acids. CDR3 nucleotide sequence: TGTGCCATCAGTGAGGAACGACTCTTGAACACTGAAGCTTTCTTT. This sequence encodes CAISEERLLNTEAFF.

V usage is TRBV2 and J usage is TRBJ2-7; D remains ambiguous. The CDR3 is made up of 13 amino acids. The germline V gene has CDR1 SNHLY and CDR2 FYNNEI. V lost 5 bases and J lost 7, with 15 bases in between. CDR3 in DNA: TGTGCCAGCAGTCCGGGTCCCACGAGAGAGCAGTACTTC. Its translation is CASSPGPTREQYF.

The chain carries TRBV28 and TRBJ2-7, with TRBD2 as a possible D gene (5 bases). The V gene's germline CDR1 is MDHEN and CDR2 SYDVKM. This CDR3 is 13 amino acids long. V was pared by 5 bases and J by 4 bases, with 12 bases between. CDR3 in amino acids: CASSTRTGYEQYF. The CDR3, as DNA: TGTGCCAGCAGTACCCGGACGGGGTACGAGCAGTACTTC.

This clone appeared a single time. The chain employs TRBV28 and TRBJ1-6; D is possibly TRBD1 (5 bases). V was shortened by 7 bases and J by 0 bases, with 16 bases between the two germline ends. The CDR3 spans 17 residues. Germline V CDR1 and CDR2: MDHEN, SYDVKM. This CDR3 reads CASIRGDLSSYNSPLHF. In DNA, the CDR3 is TGTGCCAGCATTCGGGGGGACCTGAGCTCCTATAATTCACCCCTCCACTTT.

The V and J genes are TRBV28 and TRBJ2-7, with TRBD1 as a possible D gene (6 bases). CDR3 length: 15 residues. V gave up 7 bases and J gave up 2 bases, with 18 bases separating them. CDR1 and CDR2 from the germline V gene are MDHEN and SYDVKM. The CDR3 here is CASNNWTASTYEQYF. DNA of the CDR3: TGTGCCAGCAACAACTGGACAGCCTCAACCTACGAGCAGTACTTC.

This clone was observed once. The CDR3 nucleotides are TGTGCCAGCAGCTTAGGTGTATCGGCTAGCGGATACAATGAGCAGTTCTTC. Its translation: CASSLGVSASGYNEQFF. V usage is TRBV7-9 and J usage is TRBJ2-1; TRBD2 agrees at 7 bases. The CDR3 is 17 residues long. Germline CDR1 reads SEHNR; CDR2 reads FQNEAQ (reference sequence). With 1 base clipped from V and 4 bases from J, the junction kept 10 bases outside the gene matches.

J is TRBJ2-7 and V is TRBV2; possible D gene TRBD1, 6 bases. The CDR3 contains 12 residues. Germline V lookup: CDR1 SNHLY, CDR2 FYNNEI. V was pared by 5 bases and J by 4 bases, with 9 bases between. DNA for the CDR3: TGTGCCAGCAGTACAACAGGGTACGAGCAGTACTTC. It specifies CASSTTGYEQYF.

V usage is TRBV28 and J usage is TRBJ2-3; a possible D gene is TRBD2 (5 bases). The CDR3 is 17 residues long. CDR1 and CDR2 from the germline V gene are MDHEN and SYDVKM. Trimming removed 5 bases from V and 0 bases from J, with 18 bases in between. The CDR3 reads CASSQVLAAVSTDTQYF. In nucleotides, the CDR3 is TGTGCCAGCAGTCAGGTTCTAGCAGCTGTGAGCACAGATACGCAGTATTTT.

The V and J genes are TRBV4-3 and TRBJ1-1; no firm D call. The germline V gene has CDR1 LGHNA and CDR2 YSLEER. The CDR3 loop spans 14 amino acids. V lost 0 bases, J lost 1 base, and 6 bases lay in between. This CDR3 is CASSQDLENTEAFF. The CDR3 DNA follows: TGCGCCAGCAGCCAAGATCTGGAGAACACTGAAGCTTTCTTT.